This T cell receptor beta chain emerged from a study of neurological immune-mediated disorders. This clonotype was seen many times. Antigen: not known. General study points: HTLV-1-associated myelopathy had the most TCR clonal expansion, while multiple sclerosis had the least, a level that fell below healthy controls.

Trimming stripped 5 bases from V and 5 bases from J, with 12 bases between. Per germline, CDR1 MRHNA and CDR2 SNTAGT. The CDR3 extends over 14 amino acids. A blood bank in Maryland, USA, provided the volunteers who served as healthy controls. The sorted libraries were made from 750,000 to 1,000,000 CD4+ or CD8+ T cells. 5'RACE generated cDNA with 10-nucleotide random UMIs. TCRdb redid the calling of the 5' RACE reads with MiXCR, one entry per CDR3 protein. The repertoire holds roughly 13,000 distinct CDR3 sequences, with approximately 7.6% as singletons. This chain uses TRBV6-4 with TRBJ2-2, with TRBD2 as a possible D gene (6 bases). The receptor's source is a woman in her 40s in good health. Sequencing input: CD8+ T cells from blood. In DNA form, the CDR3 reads TGTGCCAGCAGTCCGGGAGAAGCAACCGGGGAGCTGTTTTTT. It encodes CASSPGEATGELFF.